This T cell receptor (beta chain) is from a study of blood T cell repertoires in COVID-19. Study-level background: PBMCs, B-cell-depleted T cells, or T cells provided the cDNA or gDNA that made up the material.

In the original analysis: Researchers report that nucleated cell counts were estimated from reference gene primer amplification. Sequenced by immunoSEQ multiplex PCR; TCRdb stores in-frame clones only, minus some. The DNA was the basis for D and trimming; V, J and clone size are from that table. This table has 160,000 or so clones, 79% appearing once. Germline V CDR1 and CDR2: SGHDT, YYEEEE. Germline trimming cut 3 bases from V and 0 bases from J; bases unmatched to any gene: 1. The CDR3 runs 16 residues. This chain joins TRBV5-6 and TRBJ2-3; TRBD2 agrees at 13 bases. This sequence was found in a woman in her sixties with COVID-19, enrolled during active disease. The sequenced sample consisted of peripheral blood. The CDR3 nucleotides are TGTGCCAGCAGCTGGACTAGCGGGGGAAGCACAGATACGCAGTATTTT. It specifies CASSWTSGGSTDTQYF.